This is a list of T cell receptor beta chains from one sample in a study of shared clonotypes between healthy human individuals. Repertoires were generated with immunoSEQ multiplex PCR, while TCRdb's copy carries only in-frame clones and drops some. The sample shows a few million clones, 85% to 95% of them seen only once. Sequenced material: naive CD4+ T cells from PBMCs. The source is a man aged 18 to 35 in good health. Some clones in this sample may be carry-over from other donors' samples. Both conserved end residues are part of each CDR3. D genes are given only for firm matches. The listing skips clone size in some rows; elsewhere it reads once, few, many or a size class.

v_gene	abundance	d_gene	j_gene	CDR3aa	CDR3nt
TRBV5-1	-	TRBD2	TRBJ2-7	CASSPSGRAYEQYF	TGCGCCAGCAGCCCAAGCGGGAGGGCGTACGAGCAGTACTTC
TRBV27	-	TRBD2	TRBJ2-7	CASRQREGPYEQYF	TGTGCCAGCCGCCAGCGGGAGGGTCCCTACGAGCAGTACTTC
TRBV18	-	-	TRBJ2-7	CASSGQSYEQYF	TGTGCCAGCTCAGGCCAGTCCTACGAGCAGTACTTC
TRBV5-4	-	TRBD1	TRBJ1-2	CASSWEPTGANYGYTF	TGTGCCAGCAGCTGGGAACCAACAGGGGCTAACTATGGCTACACCTTC
TRBV2	-	TRBD1	TRBJ2-1	CASREGPDRFKQFF	TGTGCCAGCAGGGAAGGTCCGGACAGGTTTAAGCAGTTCTTC
TRBV15	-	TRBD1	TRBJ1-5	CATSTGGRADRRQPQHF	TGTGCCACCAGTACAGGGGGTCGGGCGGACCGGCGGCAGCCCCAGCATTTT
TRBV19	once	-	TRBJ2-7	CASSPDRHSYEQYF	TGTGCCAGTAGTCCGGACCGACACTCCTACGAGCAGTACTTC
TRBV15	-	-	TRBJ2-1	CATSRAGMTYNEQFF	TGTGCCACCAGCAGAGCGGGGATGACCTACAATGAGCAGTTCTTC
TRBV29-1	-	-	TRBJ1-2	CSSRVGVGYTF	TGCAGCTCACGGGTCGGGGTCGGCTACACCTTC
TRBV5-1	-	-	TRBJ1-1	CASGFGNTEAFF	TGCGCCAGCGGTTTCGGGAACACTGAAGCTTTCTTT
TRBV5-1	-	TRBD2	TRBJ2-5	CASSFTSGGVLPETQYF	TGCGCCAGCAGCTTTACTAGCGGAGGAGTCCTGCCTGAGACCCAGTACTTC
TRBV19	-	-	TRBJ2-1	CASSAPGFGPFF	TGTGCCAGTAGTGCTCCAGGGTTCGGGCCGTTCTTC
TRBV12-5	-	TRBD1	TRBJ1-5	CASGLWGTGLNQPQHF	TGTGCTAGTGGTTTGTGGGGGACAGGGCTCAATCAGCCCCAGCATTTT
TRBV5-1	few	-	TRBJ1-3	CASSLTASSGNTIYF	TGCGCCAGCAGCTTGACAGCGAGCTCTGGAAACACCATATATTTT
TRBV4-1	-	TRBD1	TRBJ2-7	CASSQDQGDRGWYEQYF	TGCGCCAGCAGCCAAGATCAGGGGGACAGGGGATGGTACGAGCAGTACTTC
TRBV18	-	-	TRBJ2-5	CASSPEQETQYF	TGTGCCAGCTCACCGGAGCAAGAGACCCAGTACTTC
TRBV5-1	-	-	TRBJ2-3	CASSLRERSSTDTQYF	TGCGCCAGCAGCTTGCGGGAGCGTTCTAGCACAGATACGCAGTATTTT
TRBV7-2	-	-	TRBJ1-6	CASSQYGDSPLHF	TGTGCCAGCAGCCAATACGGGGATTCACCCCTCCACTTT
TRBV2	-	TRBD1	TRBJ2-2	CATSGQGIGELFF	TGTGCCACTTCGGGACAGGGGATCGGGGAGCTGTTTTTT
TRBV10-3	-	-	TRBJ1-1	CASADSLNTEAFF	TGTGCCAGCGCGGACAGTCTGAACACTGAAGCTTTCTTT
TRBV9	-	-	TRBJ2-5	CASSPAALPGETQYF	TGTGCCAGCAGCCCCGCGGCACTCCCGGGGGAGACCCAGTACTTC
TRBV2	-	-	TRBJ1-1	CASSTGKDTEAFF	TGTGCCAGCTCAACAGGGAAGGACACTGAAGCTTTCTTT
TRBV13	once	TRBD1	TRBJ1-2	CASSPLPGTGFDYGYTF	TGTGCCAGCAGCCCTTTACCCGGGACAGGGTTTGACTATGGCTACACCTTC
TRBV10-2	once	-	TRBJ1-5	CASSPGAGSQPQHF	TGCGCCAGCAGTCCAGGGGCCGGCTCACAGCCCCAGCATTTT
TRBV5-4	-	TRBD2	TRBJ2-7	CASSHSGTRYEQYF	TGTGCCAGCAGTCACTCCGGGACTAGATACGAGCAGTACTTC
TRBV7-9	-	-	TRBJ2-2	CASSLSGRSGELFF	TGTGCCAGCAGCTTATCCGGGCGGTCCGGGGAGCTGTTTTTT
TRBV10-3	-	-	TRBJ2-1	CAISESKEGEQFF	TGTGCCATCAGTGAGTCAAAGGAGGGTGAGCAGTTCTTC
TRBV2	few	TRBD1	TRBJ1-2	CAFNRDRGTHTF	TGTGCCTTCAACCGGGACAGGGGGACCCACACCTTC
TRBV29-1	-	-	TRBJ1-4	CSVTRVSGNGEKLFF	TGCAGCGTTACCCGGGTCTCGGGTAATGGTGAAAAACTGTTTTTT
TRBV19	-	-	TRBJ1-2	CASSIRGSTGGYTF	TGTGCCAGTAGTATTCGAGGGAGTACGGGAGGCTACACCTTC
TRBV16	-	TRBD1	TRBJ1-1	CASSPRRGDSKTNTEAFF	TGTGCCAGCAGCCCACGTAGGGGGGACAGCAAAACTAACACTGAAGCTTTCTTT
TRBV29-1	-	-	TRBJ1-1	CSVTGGAEAFF	TGCAGCGTTACGGGAGGCGCTGAAGCTTTCTTT
TRBV15	-	TRBD1	TRBJ2-1	CATSSHWGQGGSNEQFF	TGTGCCACCAGCAGTCATTGGGGACAGGGGGGGTCGAATGAGCAGTTCTTC
TRBV11-2	-	TRBD1	TRBJ2-1	CASSSGPGQGKFF	TGTGCCAGCAGCTCAGGACCGGGACAGGGAAAGTTCTTC